This T cell receptor beta chain was found in a study of identical twins. Notes on the study in general: Whereas memory repertoires showed no such difference, abundant cord blood beta clonotypes carried fewer insertions.

A universal primer site was added by template switching, and unique molecular identifiers were carried by the cDNA. TCRdb re-analysed the 5' RACE reads in MiXCR, keeping a single row per CDR3 protein. Of fewer than 550,000 distinct CDR3 sequences listed, around 15% are singletons. Each donor was a healthy Caucasian. V was trimmed by 3 bases and J by 1 base, leaving 7 bases between them. The CDR3 is 13 amino acids. As for this clonotype: Its antigen remains unidentified.

Another study also made use of these data, one on yellow fever vaccine responses in identical twins. That paper states: Among the twins, the vaccine T cell response reportedly seemed partly convergent and partly personalized.

The rearrangement joins TRBV12-3 or TRBV12-4 to TRBJ2-7; D gene unclear. The sequence was collected from a woman aged 18-29 years in good health. Input material: CD4+ T cells sorted from blood. The chain's CDR3 is CASSFTDSYEQYF. CDR3 DNA sequence: TGTGCCAGCAGTTTCACAGATTCCTACGAGCAGTACTTC.